This T cell receptor beta chain stems from a study of cytomegalovirus exposure and HLA in healthy donors (dated by TCRdb to about 2017). Background on the whole study: According to an earlier analysis of 587 of the donors, about 190 million T cells yielded over 90 million unique TCR beta sequences and more than 250 Gb of sequence data. Donor age, sex, ethnicity and CMV serostatus were collected together with the repertoire data. To decide whether each TCR beta V gene segment behaved as functional or pseudogenic, an earlier analysis of some 580 of the donors relied on high-throughput TCR beta sequencing. The number of donors typed differed by locus, with roughly 629-640 for A, B, C, DRB1 and DQB1, more than 500 for DQA1, over 600 for DPA1, and over 400 for DPB1. A separate validation cohort of some 130 different subjects was used in addition to the roughly 640-subject first cohort. A handful of DR-DQ haplotypes were handled as single units for association and clustering because linkage in the cohort was strong. Both class I and class II loci were covered by HLA typing, at four-digit resolution. A later analysis re-examined previously published TCR beta repertoires from just over 650 donors and added high-resolution HLA genotyping to investigate patterns of TCR occurrence. Genome-wide SNP genotypes for about 65% of the 666 donors were used in a later genetic analysis, which treated that subset as a discovery cohort. The T cell repertoires of about 700 subjects were profiled by immunosequencing and related to cytomegalovirus serostatus. Every discovery cohort repertoire had been produced on one sequencing platform. Of the approximately 370 genotyped donors, less than 85% were placed in the genetic ancestry cluster associated with self-reported Caucasian donors. The study was designed to test whether signatures of past pathogen exposure could be identified by cataloging public T cell receptors. The later analysis used no new phenotypic data to find candidate immune exposures, relying instead on TCR beta sequences and their occurrence across donors. The study combined high-throughput TCR immunosequencing, statistical association of individual TCRs with disease status, and machine learning to predict cytomegalovirus infection status. About 300 gigabases of sequencing data and tens of millions of unique TCR sequences were included in an early release covering several hundred HLA-typed donors. Across about 380 genotyped donors of the cohort, an average of about 220,000 unique TCR beta nucleotide sequences per donor were sequenced, and approximately 17% of those sequences were non-productive.

The library was generated by the immunoSEQ multiplex PCR assay. A mixture of 60 forward primers for TCR Vbeta segments and 13 reverse primers for TCR Jbeta segments was used in the multiplex PCR. The CDR3 region of rearranged TCR beta genes was amplified from genomic DNA by a multiplex PCR assay. The amplified TCR beta libraries were sequenced on the Illumina HiSeq System as 87-base-pair reads. The published analysis was carried out like this. A later analysis counted tens of millions of unique TCR beta chains across the 500 to 850 repertoires, and 9.5 million to 11 million of these chains were shared by at least two donors. A nearest-neighbor algorithm error-corrected the raw reads and collapsed the reads into unique sequences, merging closely related sequences to remove PCR and sequencing errors. CDR3 sequences were aligned to IMGT reference sequences to assign V, D and J gene segments. Each retained sequence needed at least a six-nucleotide match to both a V gene segment and a J gene segment. A rearrangement was called productive if the CDR3 had no stop codons and remained in frame with V and J, and every other rearrangement was called non-productive. Following IMGT convention, CDR3 was defined as the stretch from the second conserved V-encoded cysteine to the conserved J-encoded phenylalanine. The earlier analysis of fewer than 750 of the donors excluded sequences that lacked an unambiguous match to a single V gene segment. An earlier analysis of a few hundred of the donors called V segments functional above 56.7% productive rearrangements and segregating when the between-donor standard deviation exceeded 5%. To diagnose cytomegalovirus status from the catalog of TCR beta chain sequences, a statistical classification framework was built. V and J gene assignment, in a later analysis, came from comparing TCR nucleotide sequences with IMGT/GENE-DB human TR gene sequences. In a later analysis, CDR3 sequences and most-parsimonious VDJ recombination scenarios were assigned using the TCRdist pipeline. In a later analysis, every TCR beta chain was defined by the combination of its CDR3 amino acid sequence and its V-gene family, and reads without a unique V-gene family were dropped. To address suspected cross-contamination and a sequencing artifact, a later analysis removed 592 highly shared, low-generation-probability nucleotide sequences. In a later analysis, a clonal expansion index was calculated for each public chain from normalized within-repertoire ranks of inferred template counts. A later analysis computed generation probabilities with a VDJ recombination model fitted to out-of-frame rearrangements, and checked the results against IGoR. In a later analysis, TCR-TCR, TCR-HLA and TCR-CMV co-occurrence was scored with hypergeometric tests, and a repertoire-size bias correction was applied to TCR pairs. False discovery rates were estimated in a later analysis by permuting HLA or CMV assignments 20 times. A later analysis grouped co-occurring TCRs with DBSCAN, adding TCRdist sequence similarity when clustering within HLA-allele-positive subsets. Repertoires with fewer than 30,000 or more than 120,000 public chains, plus five repertoires with anomalous nucleotide sharing, were excluded from co-occurrence clustering. TCRdb limited this immuneACCESS table to in-frame rearrangements with V and J called. A share of clones is missing; checked studies link under half to unresolved V genes, and the rest is unexplained. The D gene and trimming were derived from the DNA, and the V and J assignments and clone size from that table. This sample lists 95,000 to 120,000 clones; 67% were detected once. Roughly 8.3% of the sample comes from the top ten.

This clone has a handful of counts. Its antigen is still unknown. One base away there is no much larger clone; base qualities are not given. Results and caveats for the whole study, not just this receptor: A later analysis found that HLA-associated TCR beta chains were more clonally expanded and had lower generation probabilities than equally common non-associated chains. In this cohort, only TCR beta chains were sequenced, and detectable features were limited by the absence of alpha or paired-chain data. In a later analysis, most CMV-associated TCR beta chains were found to appear HLA-restricted, with HLA associations seemingly driven largely by CMV exposure. The classifier was reported to diagnose cytomegalovirus status with high specificity and sensitivity in both the original cohort and the validation cohort. In the study, some 160 TCR beta chains were listed as associated with cytomegalovirus. According to the authors, the approach could potentially be generalized to other disease states and immunological phenotypes. A cluster of highly shared sequence variants was judged likely to be a technical artifact of the sequencing pipeline. The presence/absence analyses assumed that sequencing depth was roughly uniform across donors, and that assumption may not be true. While some public TCRs were present in many individuals, most TCR sequences turned up only very rarely across donors. Because some donors lacked HLA typing at each locus, the association tests relied only on the typed subset. Correlated functional status among segregating V segments might be attributable to linkage disequilibrium, but an unknown experimental factor could not be ruled out. The 87-base-pair reads could not distinguish some IMGT-functional V segments, including TRBV6-2 and TRBV6-3, so those segments were excluded. In vitro tests confirmed that three of the cytomegalovirus-associated TCR beta chains recognize cytomegalovirus antigens. When HLA alleles, especially DR and DQ, strongly co-occurred, TCR associations were difficult to assign to individual alleles. In a later analysis, several top co-occurrence clusters were reported to appear linked to parvovirus B19, influenza, CMV and Epstein-Barr virus. In an earlier analysis of some 640 of the donors, most TCR beta V segments were observed in productive rearrangements about 90% or about 30% of the time, broadly matching IMGT annotations. The earlier analysis of 450 to 700 of the donors excluded roughly 17 rarely observed V segments, including chromosome 9 orphons, because counts were too low. In a later genetic analysis, a missense DCLRE1C variant was associated with V-gene and J-gene trimming of TCR beta chains, and the association was replicated in an independent cohort. Immune exposure information for the cohort was limited to CMV serostatus. In a later genetic analysis, fewer N-insertions in productive TCRs were reported among donors in an Asian-associated ancestry cluster than the roughly 710-donor mean. In a later analysis, TCR association rates were found to vary across HLA loci, with the most associated TCRs seen for DRB1 alleles and the fewest for HLA-C alleles. At a false discovery rate of 0.05, a later analysis linked 15,000 to 20,000 TCR beta sequences to specific HLA alleles. A further reported finding was that TCR beta sequences accurately predicted the HLA-A and HLA-B alleles for most subjects in the first cohort.

The cohort consisted of 600 to 700 healthy bone marrow donors. All cohort members were sampled while nominally healthy, although unrecorded immune exposures were likely present. The donor tested CMV seropositive, placing the donor among the roughly 270 seropositive members of the cohort. A peripheral blood sample was provided by each donor, and peripheral blood mononuclear cells were used for TCR beta sequencing. Genomic DNA was extracted from the blood cell samples with the Qiagen DNeasy Blood Extraction Kit. The junction shows trimming of 7 bases on V and 2 bases on J, plus 16 bases between the germline ends. Taken from the germline V gene, the CDR1 and CDR2 loops are SNHLY and FYNNEI. From cysteine to phenylalanine, the CDR3 is 15 amino acids long. The entry retains the CDR3 DNA only, 45 bases that are in frame from base 1.

This sequence uses TRBV2 and TRBJ2-3, and possibly TRBD1, on 6 matching bases. Sequenced sample: PBMCs. This TCR came from a man aged 18 to 29 in good health and CMV-seropositive. CDR3 loop: CASNTGTSNTDTQYF. The sequenced DNA: TGTGCCAGCAATACTGGGACATCTAACACAGATACGCAGTATTTT. With the rest looked up from the reference TRBV2 and TRBJ2-3 genes rather than sequenced, the full variable domain is EPEVTQTPSHQVTQMGQEVILRCVPISNHLYFYWYRQILGQKVEFLVSFYNNEISEKSEIFDDQFSVERPDGSNFTLKIRSTKLEDSAMYFCASNTGTSNTDTQYFGPGTRLTVL.